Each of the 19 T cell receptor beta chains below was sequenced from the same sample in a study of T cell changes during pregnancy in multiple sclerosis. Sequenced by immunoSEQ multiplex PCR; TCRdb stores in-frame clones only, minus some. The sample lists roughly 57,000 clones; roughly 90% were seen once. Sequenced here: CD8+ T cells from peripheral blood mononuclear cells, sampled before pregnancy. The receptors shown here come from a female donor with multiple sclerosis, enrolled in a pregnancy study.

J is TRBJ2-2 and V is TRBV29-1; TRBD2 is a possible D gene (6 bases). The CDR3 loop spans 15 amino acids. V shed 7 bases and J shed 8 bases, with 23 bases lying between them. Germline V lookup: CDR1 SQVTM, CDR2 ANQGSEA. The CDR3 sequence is CSAPPRRVRDGELFF. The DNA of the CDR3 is TGCAGCGCCCCCCCCCGCAGGGTGCGGGATGGGGAGCTGTTTTTT.

CDR3 nucleotides: TGTGCCAGCAGTGATAGGAGACTGAACTCCTCTGGGGCCAACGTCCTGACTTTC. Residues: CASSDRRLNSSGANVLTF. This sequence joins TRBV2 and TRBJ2-6, with D hard to call. CDR1 and CDR2 from the germline V gene are SNHLY and FYNNEI. The CDR3 consists of 18 residues. Trimming took 3 bases from V and 0 from J, leaving 15 bases between them.

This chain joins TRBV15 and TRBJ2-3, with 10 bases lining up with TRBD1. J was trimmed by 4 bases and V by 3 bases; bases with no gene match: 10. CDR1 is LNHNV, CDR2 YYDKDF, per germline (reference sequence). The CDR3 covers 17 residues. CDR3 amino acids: CATSRETTGGRSDTQYF. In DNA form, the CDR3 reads TGTGCCACCAGCAGGGAAACGACAGGGGGCAGATCAGATACGCAGTATTTT.

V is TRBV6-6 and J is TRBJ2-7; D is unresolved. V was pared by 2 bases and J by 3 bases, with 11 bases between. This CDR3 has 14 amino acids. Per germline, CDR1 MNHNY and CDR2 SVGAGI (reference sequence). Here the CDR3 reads CASSYTATHYEQYF. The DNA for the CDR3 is TGTGCCAGCAGTTACACAGCTACCCACTACGAGCAGTACTTC.

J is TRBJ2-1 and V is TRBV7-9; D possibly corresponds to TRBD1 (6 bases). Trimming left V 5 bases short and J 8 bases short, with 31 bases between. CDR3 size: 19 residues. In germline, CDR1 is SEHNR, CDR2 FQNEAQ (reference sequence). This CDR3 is CASSRNRIKATGTQHEQFF. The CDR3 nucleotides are TGTGCCAGCAGCCGAAACCGTATCAAAGCAACCGGGACACAACATGAGCAGTTCTTC.

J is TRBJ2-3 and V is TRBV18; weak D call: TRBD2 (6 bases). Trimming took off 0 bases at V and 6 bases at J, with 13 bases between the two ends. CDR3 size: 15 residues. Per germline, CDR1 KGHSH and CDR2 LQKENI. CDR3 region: CASSPPEPSADTQYF. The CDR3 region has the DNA TGTGCCAGCTCACCACCGGAGCCTAGCGCCGATACGCAGTATTTT. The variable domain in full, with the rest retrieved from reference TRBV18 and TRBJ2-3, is NAGVMQNPRHLVRRRGQEARLRCSPMKGHSHVYWYRQLPEEGLKFMVYLQKENIIDESGMPKERFSAEFPKEGPSILRIQQVVRGDSAAYFCASSPPEPSADTQYFGPGTRLTVL.

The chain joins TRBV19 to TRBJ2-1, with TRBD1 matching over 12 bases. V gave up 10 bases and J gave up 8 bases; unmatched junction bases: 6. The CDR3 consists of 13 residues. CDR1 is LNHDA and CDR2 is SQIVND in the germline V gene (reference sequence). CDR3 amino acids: CATRDRGHDEQFF. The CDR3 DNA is TGTGCCACAAGGGACAGGGGGCACGATGAGCAGTTCTTC.

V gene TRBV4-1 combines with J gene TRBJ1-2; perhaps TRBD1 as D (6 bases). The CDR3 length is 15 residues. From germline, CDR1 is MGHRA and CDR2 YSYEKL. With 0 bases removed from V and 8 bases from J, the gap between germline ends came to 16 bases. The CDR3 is CASSQDRAGVIGYTF. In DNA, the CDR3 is TGCGCCAGCAGCCAAGATCGGGCAGGGGTGATAGGCTACACCTTC.

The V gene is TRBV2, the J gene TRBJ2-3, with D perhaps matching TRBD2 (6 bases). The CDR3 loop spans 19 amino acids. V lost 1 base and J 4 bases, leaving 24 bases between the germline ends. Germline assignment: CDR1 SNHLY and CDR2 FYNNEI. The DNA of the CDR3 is TGTGCCAGCAGTGAAGGCGCGGGTTTTAGACTAGACCTATCAGATACGCAGTATTTT. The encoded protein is CASSEGAGFRLDLSDTQYF. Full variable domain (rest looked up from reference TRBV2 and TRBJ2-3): EPEVTQTPSHQVTQMGQEVILRCVPISNHLYFYWYRQILGQKVEFLVSFYNNEISEKSEIFDDQFSVERPDGSNFTLKIRSTKLEDSAMYFCASSEGAGFRLDLSDTQYFGPGTRLTVL.

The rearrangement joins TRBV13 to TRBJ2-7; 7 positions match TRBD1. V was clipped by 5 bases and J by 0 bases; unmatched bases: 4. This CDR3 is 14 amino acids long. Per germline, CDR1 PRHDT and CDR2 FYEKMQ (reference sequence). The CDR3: CASSTGQLSYEQYF. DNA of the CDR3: TGTGCCAGCAGCACGGGACAGCTCTCCTACGAGCAGTACTTC.

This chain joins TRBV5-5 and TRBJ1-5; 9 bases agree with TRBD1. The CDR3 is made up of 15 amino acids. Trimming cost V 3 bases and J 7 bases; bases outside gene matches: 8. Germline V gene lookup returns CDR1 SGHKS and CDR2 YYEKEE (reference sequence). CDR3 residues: CASSSLGQGSQPQHF. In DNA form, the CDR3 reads TGTGCCAGCAGCTCCCTCGGACAGGGGAGCCAGCCCCAGCATTTT.

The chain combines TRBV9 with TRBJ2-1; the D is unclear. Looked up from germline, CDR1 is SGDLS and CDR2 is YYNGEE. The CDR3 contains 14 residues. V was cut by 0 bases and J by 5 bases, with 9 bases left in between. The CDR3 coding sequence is TGTGCCAGCAGCGTAGGAGGCCGGGACAATGAGCAGTTCTTC. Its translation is CASSVGGRDNEQFF.

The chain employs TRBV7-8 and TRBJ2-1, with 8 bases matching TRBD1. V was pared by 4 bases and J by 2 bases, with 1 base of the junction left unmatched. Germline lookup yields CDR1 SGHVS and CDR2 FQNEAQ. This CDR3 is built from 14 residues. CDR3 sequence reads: CASSSQGAYNEQFF. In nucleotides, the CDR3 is TGTGCCAGCAGCTCACAGGGGGCCTACAATGAGCAGTTCTTC.

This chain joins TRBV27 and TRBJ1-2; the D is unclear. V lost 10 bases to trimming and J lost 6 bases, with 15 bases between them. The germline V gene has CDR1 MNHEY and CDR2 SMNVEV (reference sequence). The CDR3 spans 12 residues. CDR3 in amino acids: CATGSRQHGYTF. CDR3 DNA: TGTGCCACGGGATCAAGGCAACATGGCTACACCTTC.

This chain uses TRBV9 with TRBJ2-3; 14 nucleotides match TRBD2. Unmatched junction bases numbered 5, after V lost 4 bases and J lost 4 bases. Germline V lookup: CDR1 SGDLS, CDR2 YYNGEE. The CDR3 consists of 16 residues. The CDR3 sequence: CASSTSGLAGADTQYF. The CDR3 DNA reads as TGTGCCAGCAGCACCTCGGGACTAGCGGGGGCAGATACGCAGTATTTT.

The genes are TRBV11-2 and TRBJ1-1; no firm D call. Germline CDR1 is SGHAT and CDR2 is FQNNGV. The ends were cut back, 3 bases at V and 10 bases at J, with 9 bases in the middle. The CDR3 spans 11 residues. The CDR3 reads CASSFGVGAFF. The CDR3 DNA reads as TGTGCCAGCAGCTTCGGGGTAGGAGCTTTCTTT. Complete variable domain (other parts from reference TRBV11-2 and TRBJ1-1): EAGVAQSPRYKIIEKRQSVAFWCNPISGHATLYWYQQILGQGPKLLIQFQNNGVVDDSQLPKDRFSAERLKGVDSTLKIQPAKLEDSAVYLCASSFGVGAFFGQGTRLTVV.

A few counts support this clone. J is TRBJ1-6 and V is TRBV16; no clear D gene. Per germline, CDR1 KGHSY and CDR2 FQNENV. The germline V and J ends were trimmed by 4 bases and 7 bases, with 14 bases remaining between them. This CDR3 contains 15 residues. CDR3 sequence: CASSPTGGWNSPLHF. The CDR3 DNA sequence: TGTGCCAGCAGCCCCACGGGAGGTTGGAATTCACCCCTCCACTTT.

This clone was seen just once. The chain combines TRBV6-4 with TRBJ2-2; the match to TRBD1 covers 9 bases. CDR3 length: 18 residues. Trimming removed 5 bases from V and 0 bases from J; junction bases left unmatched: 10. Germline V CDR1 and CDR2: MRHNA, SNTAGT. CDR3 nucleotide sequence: TGTGCCAGCAGTTCCGGACAGGGGCCTACTTCGAACACCGGGGAGCTGTTTTTT. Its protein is CASSSGQGPTSNTGELFF.

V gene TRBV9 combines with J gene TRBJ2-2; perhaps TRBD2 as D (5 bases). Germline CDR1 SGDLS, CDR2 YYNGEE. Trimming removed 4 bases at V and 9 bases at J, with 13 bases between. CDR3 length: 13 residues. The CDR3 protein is CASSTSGMRELFF. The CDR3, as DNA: TGTGCCAGCAGCACCTCCGGGATGCGGGAGCTGTTTTTT.